A single sample gave rise to the 8 T cell receptor beta chains below, sequenced in a study of blood T cell repertoires in COVID-19. Method: immunoSEQ multiplex PCR; TCRdb's copy keeps in-frame clones and lacks some. Of around 60,000 clones listed, 83% are singletons. The material sequenced was peripheral blood. Source of these receptors: a man in his fifties or sixties with COVID-19, enrolled during active disease.

The chain links TRBV29-1 to TRBJ1-2; D possibly corresponds to TRBD1 (5 bases). The CDR3 has 15 amino acids. The V and J ends lost 1 base and 4 bases respectively, with 16 bases between them. Germline lookup yields CDR1 SQVTM and CDR2 ANQGSEA. CDR3 sequence (DNA): TGCAGCGTTGAAGGGGGGGGGACTAGCGGCTATGGCTACACCTTC. This gives the protein CSVEGGGTSGYGYTF. The complete variable domain, with remaining parts taken from reference TRBV29-1 and TRBJ1-2, reads SAVISQKPSRDICQRGTSLTIQCQVDSQVTMMFWYRQQPGQSLTLIATANQGSEATYESGFVIDKFPISRPNLTFSTLTVSNMSPEDSSIYLCSVEGGGTSGYGYTFGSGTRLTVV.

This chain connects TRBV5-1 to TRBJ1-1; perhaps TRBD1 as D (5 bases). The CDR3 runs 13 residues. The germline V and J ends were trimmed by 0 bases and 6 bases, with 9 bases remaining between them. The V gene's germline CDR1 is SGHRS and CDR2 YFSETQ. CDR3: CASSLEGLAEAFF. The CDR3 DNA follows: TGCGCCAGCAGCTTGGAGGGGTTGGCTGAAGCTTTCTTT. The full variable domain, with the rest looked up from reference TRBV5-1 and TRBJ1-1, is KAGVTQTPRYLIKTRGQQVTLSCSPISGHRSVSWYQQTPGQGLQFLFEYFSETQRNKGNFPGRFSGRQFSNSRSEMNVSTLELGDSALYLCASSLEGLAEAFFGQGTRLTVV.

The genes are TRBV5-5 and TRBJ1-2; D possibly corresponds to TRBD1 (5 bases). V was clipped by 4 bases and J by 4 bases, with 11 bases between them. This CDR3 spans 13 amino acids. Germline CDR1 SGHKS, CDR2 YYEKEE (reference sequence). As DNA, the CDR3 is TGTGCCAGCAGCCAACAGGATGGCTATGGCTACACCTTC. This gives the protein CASSQQDGYGYTF.

The V gene is TRBV5-6, the J gene TRBJ1-2, with 9 bases matching TRBD1. V was pared by 2 bases and J by 6 bases, with 8 bases of the junction left unmatched. The CDR3 has 15 residues. Per germline, CDR1 SGHDT and CDR2 YYEEEE. CDR3 nucleotide sequence: TGTGCCAGCAGCTTAACAGGGGGCGCGGAAGATGGCTACACCTTC. Residues: CASSLTGGAEDGYTF.

This chain links TRBV29-1 with TRBJ2-1, with D perhaps matching TRBD1 (6 bases). The CDR3 has 17 residues. V was shortened by 4 bases and J by 0 bases, with 19 bases between the two germline ends. Germline loops: CDR1 SQVTM, CDR2 ANQGSEA. CDR3 protein: CSVAWDTLNPSYNEQFF. The CDR3 DNA sequence: TGCAGCGTTGCATGGGACACACTGAATCCCTCCTACAATGAGCAGTTCTTC.

The chain uses TRBV6-5 and TRBJ2-5; tentatively, D is TRBD1 (6 bases). Trimming cost V 4 bases and J 7 bases, with 13 bases left between them. Per the germline V gene, CDR1 is MNHEY and CDR2 is SVGAGI. The CDR3 is 13 amino acids. The CDR3 is CASSSQGRGTQYF. In DNA form, the CDR3 reads TGTGCCAGCAGTTCACAGGGTCGGGGGACCCAGTACTTC.

This clone was observed a handful of times. The J gene is TRBJ1-3, the V gene TRBV12-3 or TRBV12-4; D remains unclear. With 5 bases removed from V and 4 bases from J, the gap between germline ends came to 6 bases. The CDR3 spans 12 residues. CDR3: CASSDRGNTIYF. The CDR3 region has the DNA TGTGCCAGCAGTGATAGAGGAAACACCATATATTTT.

The rearrangement links TRBV28 to TRBJ1-4; weak D call: TRBD1 (6 bases). Germline CDR1 and CDR2: MDHEN and SYDVKM. The V and J ends lost 8 bases and 0 bases respectively, with 13 bases between them. CDR3 length: 15 amino acids. DNA for the CDR3: TGTGCCAGCCGAAGAGGGGGGGCAACTAATGAAAAACTGTTTTTT. Its translation: CASRRGGATNEKLFF. The full variable domain, in which reference TRBV28 and TRBJ1-4 provide the parts outside the CDR3, is DVKVTQSSRYLVKRTGEKVFLECVQDMDHENMFWYRQDPGLGLRLIYFSYDVKMKEKGDIPEGYSVSREKKERFSLILESASTNQTSMYLCASRRGGATNEKLFFGSGTQLSVL.